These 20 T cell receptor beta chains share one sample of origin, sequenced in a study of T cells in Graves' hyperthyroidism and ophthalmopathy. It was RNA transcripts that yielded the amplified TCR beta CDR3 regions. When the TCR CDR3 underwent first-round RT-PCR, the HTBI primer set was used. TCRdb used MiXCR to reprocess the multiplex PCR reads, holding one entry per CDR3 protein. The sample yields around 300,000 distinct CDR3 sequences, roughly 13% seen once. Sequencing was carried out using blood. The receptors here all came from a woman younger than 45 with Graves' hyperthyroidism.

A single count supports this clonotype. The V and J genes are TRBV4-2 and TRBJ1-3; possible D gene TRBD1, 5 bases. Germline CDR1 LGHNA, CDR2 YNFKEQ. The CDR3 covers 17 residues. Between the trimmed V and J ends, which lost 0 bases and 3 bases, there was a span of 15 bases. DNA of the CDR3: TGTGCCAGCAGCCAAGATCTAACGGGAGGGGTTGGAAACACCATATATTTT. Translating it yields CASSQDLTGGVGNTIYF.

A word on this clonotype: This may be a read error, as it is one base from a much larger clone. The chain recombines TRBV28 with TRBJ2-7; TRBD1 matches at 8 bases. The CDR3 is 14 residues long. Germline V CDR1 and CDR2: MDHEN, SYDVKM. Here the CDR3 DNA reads TGTGCCAGCAGGGAGGGGACAGGCTCCTACGGGCAGTACTTC. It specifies CASREGTGSYGQYF.

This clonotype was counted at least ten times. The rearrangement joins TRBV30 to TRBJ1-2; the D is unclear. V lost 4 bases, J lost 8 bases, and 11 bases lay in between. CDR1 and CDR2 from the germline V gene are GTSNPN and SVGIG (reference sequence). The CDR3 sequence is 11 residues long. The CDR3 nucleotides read TGTGCCTGGAACCCCCTCCGGGGCTACACCTTC. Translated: CAWNPLRGYTF.

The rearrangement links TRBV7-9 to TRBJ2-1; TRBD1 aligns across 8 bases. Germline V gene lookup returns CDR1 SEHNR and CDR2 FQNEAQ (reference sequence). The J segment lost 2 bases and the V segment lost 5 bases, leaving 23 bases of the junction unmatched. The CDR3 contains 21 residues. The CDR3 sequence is CASSPSLWGTGPTAAYNEQFF. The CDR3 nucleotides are TGTGCCAGCAGCCCATCCTTATGGGGGACAGGACCGACTGCGGCCTACAATGAGCAGTTCTTC.

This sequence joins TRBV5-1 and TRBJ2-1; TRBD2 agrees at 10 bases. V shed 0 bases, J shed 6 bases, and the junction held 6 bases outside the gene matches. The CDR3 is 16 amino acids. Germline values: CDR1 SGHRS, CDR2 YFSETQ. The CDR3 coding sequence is TGCGCCAGCAGCTTGGTGGCTAGCGGGAGTGGCAATGAGCAGTTCTTC. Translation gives CASSLVASGSGNEQFF.

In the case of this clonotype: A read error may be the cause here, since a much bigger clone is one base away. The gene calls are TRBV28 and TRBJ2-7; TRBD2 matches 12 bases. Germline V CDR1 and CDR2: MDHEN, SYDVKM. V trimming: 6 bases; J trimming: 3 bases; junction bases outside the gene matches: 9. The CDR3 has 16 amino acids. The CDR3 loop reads CASSGLAGQISYEQYF. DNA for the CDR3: TGTGCCAGCAGCGGACTAGCGGGACAGATAAGCTACGAGCAGTACTTC.

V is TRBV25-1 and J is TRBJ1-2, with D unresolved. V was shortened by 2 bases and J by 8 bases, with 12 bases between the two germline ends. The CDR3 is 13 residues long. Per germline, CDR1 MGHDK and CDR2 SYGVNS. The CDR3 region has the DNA TGTGCCAGCAGTGAAGTACTTTACGACGGCTACACCTTC. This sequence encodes CASSEVLYDGYTF.

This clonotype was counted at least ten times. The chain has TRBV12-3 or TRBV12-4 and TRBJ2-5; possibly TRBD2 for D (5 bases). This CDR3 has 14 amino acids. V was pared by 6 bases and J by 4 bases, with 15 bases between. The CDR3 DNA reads TGTGCCAGCAGACCGGGATTTCACACAGAGACCCAGTACTTC. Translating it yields CASRPGFHTETQYF.

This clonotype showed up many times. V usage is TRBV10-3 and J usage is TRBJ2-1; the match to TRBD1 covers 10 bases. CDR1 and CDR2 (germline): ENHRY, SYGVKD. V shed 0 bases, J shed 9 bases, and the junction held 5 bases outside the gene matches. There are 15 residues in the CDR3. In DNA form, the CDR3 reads TGTGCCATCAGTGAGTCGGGACAGGGGAGAGGTGAGCAGTTCTTC. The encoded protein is CAISESGQGRGEQFF.

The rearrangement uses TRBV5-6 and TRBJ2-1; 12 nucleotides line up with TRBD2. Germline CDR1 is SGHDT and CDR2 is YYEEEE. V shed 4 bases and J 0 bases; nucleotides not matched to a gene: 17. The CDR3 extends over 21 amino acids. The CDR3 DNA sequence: TGTGCCAGCAGCGGGCTGAGGGGGCGGACTAGCGGGACAAGCTCCTACAATGAGCAGTTCTTC. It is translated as CASSGLRGRTSGTSSYNEQFF.

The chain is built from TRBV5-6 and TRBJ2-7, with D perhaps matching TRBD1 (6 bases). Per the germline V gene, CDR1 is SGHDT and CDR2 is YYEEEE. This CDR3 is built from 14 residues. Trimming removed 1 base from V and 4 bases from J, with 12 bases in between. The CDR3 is CASSLTGQVYEQYF. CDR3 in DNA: TGTGCCAGCAGCTTGACAGGGCAAGTTTACGAGCAGTACTTC. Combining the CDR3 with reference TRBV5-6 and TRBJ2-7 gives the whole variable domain DAGVTQSPTHLIKTRGQQVTLRCSPKSGHDTVSWYQQALGQGPQFIFQYYEEEERQRGNFPDRFSGHQFPNYSSELNVNALLLGDSALYLCASSLTGQVYEQYFGPGTRLTVT.

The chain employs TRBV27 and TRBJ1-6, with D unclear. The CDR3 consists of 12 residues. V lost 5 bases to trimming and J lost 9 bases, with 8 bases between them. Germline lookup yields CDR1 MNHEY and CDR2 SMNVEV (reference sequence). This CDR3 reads CASSAQASPLHF. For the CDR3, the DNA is TGTGCCAGCAGTGCCCAGGCTTCACCCCTCCACTTT.

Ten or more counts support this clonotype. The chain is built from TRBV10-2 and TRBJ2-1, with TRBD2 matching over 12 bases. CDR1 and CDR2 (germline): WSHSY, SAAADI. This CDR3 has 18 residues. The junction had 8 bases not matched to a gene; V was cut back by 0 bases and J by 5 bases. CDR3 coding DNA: TGCGCCAGCAGTGAGTCAGACGAACTAGCGGGAGGCAACAATGAGCAGTTCTTC. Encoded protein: CASSESDELAGGNNEQFF.

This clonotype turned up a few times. The DNA for the CDR3 is TGTGCCAGCAGTTCAAGGACCGGGGAGCTGTTTTTT. It specifies CASSSRTGELFF. This rearrangement joins TRBV12-3 or TRBV12-4 to TRBJ2-2; D remains ambiguous. V was pared by 4 bases and J by 5 bases, with 5 bases between. The CDR3 runs to 12 residues.

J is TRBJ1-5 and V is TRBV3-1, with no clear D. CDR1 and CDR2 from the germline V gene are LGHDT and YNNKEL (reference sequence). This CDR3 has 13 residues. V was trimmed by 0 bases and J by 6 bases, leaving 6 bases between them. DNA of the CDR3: TGTGCCAGCAGCCAAGACGTGACTCAGCCCCAGCATTTT. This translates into CASSQDVTQPQHF.

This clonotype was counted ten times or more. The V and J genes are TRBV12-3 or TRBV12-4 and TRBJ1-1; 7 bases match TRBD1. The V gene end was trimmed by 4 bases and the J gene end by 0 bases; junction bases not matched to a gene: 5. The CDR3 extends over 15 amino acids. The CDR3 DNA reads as TGTGCCAGCAGTTATGGGACAGTCATGAACACTGAAGCTTTCTTT. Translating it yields CASSYGTVMNTEAFF.

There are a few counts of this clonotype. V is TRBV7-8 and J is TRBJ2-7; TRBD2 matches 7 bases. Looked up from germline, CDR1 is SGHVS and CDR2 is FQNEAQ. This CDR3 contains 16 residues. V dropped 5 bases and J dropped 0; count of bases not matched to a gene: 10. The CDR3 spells CASSPRAAGVSYEQYF. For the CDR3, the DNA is TGTGCCAGCAGCCCCCGGGCGGCGGGAGTCTCCTACGAGCAGTACTTC.

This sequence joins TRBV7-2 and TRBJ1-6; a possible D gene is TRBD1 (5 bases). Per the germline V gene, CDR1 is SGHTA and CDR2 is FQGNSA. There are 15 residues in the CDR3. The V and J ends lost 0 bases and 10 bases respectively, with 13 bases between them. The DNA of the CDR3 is TGTGCCAGCAGCTTAGCCCGGCAGGGAAGCTCACCCCTCCACTTT. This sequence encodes CASSLARQGSSPLHF.

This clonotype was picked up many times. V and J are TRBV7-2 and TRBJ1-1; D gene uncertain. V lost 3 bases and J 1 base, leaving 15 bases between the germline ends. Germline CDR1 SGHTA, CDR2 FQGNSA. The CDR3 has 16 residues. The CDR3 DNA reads TGTGCCAGCAGCTTTATAACGACAAGGACGAACACTGAAGCTTTCTTT. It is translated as CASSFITTRTNTEAFF. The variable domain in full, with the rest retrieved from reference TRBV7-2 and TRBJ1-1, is GAGVSQSPSNKVTEKGKDVELRCDPISGHTALYWYRQSLGQGLEFLIYFQGNSAPDKSGLPSDRFSAERTGGSVSTLTIQRTQQEDSAVYLCASSFITTRTNTEAFFGQGTRLTVV.

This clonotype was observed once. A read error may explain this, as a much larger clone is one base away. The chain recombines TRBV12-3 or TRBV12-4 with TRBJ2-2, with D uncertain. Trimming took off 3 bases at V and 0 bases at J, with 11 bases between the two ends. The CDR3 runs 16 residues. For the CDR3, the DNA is TGTGCCAGCAGTTTCCCCTACCCCGCGAACACCGGGGAGCTGTTTTTT. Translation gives CASSFPYPANTGELFF.